This T cell receptor beta chain was recorded in a study of shared clonotypes between healthy human individuals. Sequencing was performed with immunoSEQ multiplex PCR; in TCRdb, only in-frame clones are kept and a portion is missing. The sample lists about 2.1 million clones, about 92% occurring once. Only CD45RO-negative cells positively selected for CCR7 counted as naive CD8 cells, so terminally differentiated effector memory CD45RA+ cells were excluded. From germline, CDR1 is SGHAT and CDR2 FQNNGV. The CDR3 is 14 residues long. V was pared by 6 bases and J by 5 bases, with 14 bases between. The rearrangement links TRBV11-2 to TRBJ2-1, with D perhaps TRBD2 (5 bases). This receptor was obtained from a man younger than 30 in good health. Some clones in this sample may be carry-over from other donors' samples. The sequenced material came from naive CD8+ T cells from PBMCs. This chain's CDR3 is CASRTGGWNNEQFF. The CDR3 region has the DNA TGTGCCAGCAGGACTGGCGGGTGGAACAATGAGCAGTTCTTC.